The 24 T cell receptor beta chains in this list originate from one sample, sequenced in a study of T cell repertoires in cytomegalovirus infection. TCRdb re-called the reads through MiXCR, storing one row per CDR3 protein. The sample carries under 500,000 distinct CDR3 sequences, approximately 46% recorded once. These receptors have no identified antigens. Here the sequenced sample was cultured PBMCs, taken from culture after CMV antigen stimulation. The source of these receptors is a human donor in good health (CMV status not recorded). Some clones in this sample may be carry-over from other donors' samples.

This clonotype was counted at least ten times. The chain is built from TRBV7-2 and TRBJ2-2, with unresolved D. This CDR3 is built from 13 residues. The V end was cut by 5 bases, the J end by 14 bases, with 18 bases between. Germline V gives CDR1 SGHTA, CDR2 FQGNSA. Written as DNA, the CDR3 is TGTGCCAGCAGCCCTCCCAACCCAATTAGCCTGTTTTTT. This translates into CASSPPNPISLFF.

V gene TRBV12-3 or TRBV12-4 combines with J gene TRBJ2-3; D is unresolved. Between the trimmed V and J ends, which lost 5 bases and 3 bases, there was a span of 12 bases. CDR3 length equals 14 residues. The CDR3 loop reads CASSPNPSTDTQYF. The DNA for the CDR3 is TGTGCCAGCAGTCCCAACCCGTCAACAGATACGCAGTATTTT.

The V call is TRBV6-6, the J call TRBJ2-7; 8 bases fit TRBD2. The CDR3 is 12 residues long. Trimming took 7 bases from V and 2 from J; bases not matched to a gene: 1. Germline lookup yields CDR1 MNHNY and CDR2 SVGAGI (reference sequence). The CDR3 region is CASTGGAYEQYF. As DNA, the CDR3 is TGTGCCAGCACCGGGGGGGCCTACGAGCAGTACTTC.

This clonotype was seen ten or more times. This chain joins TRBV7-8 and TRBJ2-3; 10 bases align to TRBD2. This CDR3 comprises 17 residues. V shed 1 base and J 6 bases; nucleotides not matched to a gene: 10. CDR1 and CDR2 from the germline V gene are SGHVS and FQNEAQ. CDR3 nucleotide sequence: TGTGCCAGCAGCTTAGGTCCTAGCGGGGGCCCAGCCGATACGCAGTATTTT. It specifies CASSLGPSGGPADTQYF.

CDR3 sequence reads: CASSSGSYNNEQYF. As DNA, the CDR3 is TGTGCCAGCAGCTCGGGATCATACAACAACGAGCAGTACTTC. V usage is TRBV5-4 and J usage is TRBJ2-7; a possible D gene is TRBD2 (5 bases). The length of the CDR3 is 14 residues. Looked up from germline, CDR1 is SGHNT and CDR2 is YYREEE (reference sequence). V was trimmed by 3 bases and J by 5 bases, leaving 15 bases between them.

This clonotype was seen a handful of times. The chain employs TRBV7-9 and TRBJ1-2; D is undetermined. CDR1 is SEHNR, CDR2 FQNEAQ, per germline (reference sequence). The CDR3 contains 13 residues. V was cut by 1 base and J by 8 bases, with 11 bases left in between. The CDR3: CASSLDLQRGYTF. The CDR3 DNA is TGTGCCAGCAGCTTAGATTTACAGAGAGGCTACACCTTC.

V is TRBV10-3 and J is TRBJ2-5; D may be TRBD2 (8 bases). V dropped 6 bases and J dropped 5 bases, with 19 bases sitting between them. CDR3 size: 15 residues. CDR1 is ENHRY and CDR2 is SYGVKD in the germline V gene. CDR3 loop: CAIRPTSGGGETQYF. In nucleotides, the CDR3 is TGTGCCATCAGGCCTACTAGCGGAGGGGGCGAGACCCAGTACTTC.

This chain uses TRBV12-3 or TRBV12-4 with TRBJ1-3; D perhaps matches TRBD1 (5 bases). V was clipped by 5 bases and J by 0 bases, with 14 bases between them. This CDR3 has 16 amino acids. In DNA, the CDR3 is TGTGCCAGCAGTCCCGGGGCAAAAGGCTCTGGAAACACCATATATTTT. Residues: CASSPGAKGSGNTIYF.

V and J are TRBV24-1 and TRBJ2-2; unclear D gene. CDR1 and CDR2 from the germline V gene are KGHDR and SFDVKD. This CDR3 contains 12 residues. Trimming left V 9 bases short and J 5 bases short, with 9 bases between. CDR3 DNA: TGTGCCACCCAAGCCTTGACCGGGGAGCTGTTTTTT. This codes for CATQALTGELFF.

The CDR3 here is CASSPIGAGELFF. CDR3 DNA sequence: TGTGCCAGCTCACCAATTGGGGCCGGGGAGCTGTTTTTT. This rearrangement joins TRBV18 to TRBJ2-2; D is unclear. The CDR3 length is 13 residues. Per the germline V gene, CDR1 is KGHSH and CDR2 is LQKENI. Trimming left V 2 bases short and J 6 bases short, with 7 bases between.

The chain joins TRBV4-3 to TRBJ2-7; 9 bases are shared with TRBD1. The CDR3 consists of 15 residues. The germline gives CDR1 LGHNA, CDR2 YSLEER. Germline trimming cut 3 bases from V and 3 bases from J; bases unmatched to any gene: 6. For the CDR3, the DNA is TGCGCCAGCAGCCAGGATCCGGGACAGGGCTACGAGCAGTACTTC. The encoded protein is CASSQDPGQGYEQYF.

This clonotype was recorded at least ten times. Compared with germline, one end of the junction differs, possibly owing to a read error. V gene TRBV7-2 combines with J gene TRBJ2-7; D unresolved. The CDR3 contains 12 residues. Germline V CDR1 and CDR2: SGHTA, FQGNSA. The CDR3: CASRGGSGPPDF. For the CDR3, the DNA is TGTGCCAGCAGGGGTGGGTCGGGCCCGCCGGACTTC.

This clonotype was recorded a few times. This chain uses TRBV6-6 with TRBJ2-7; 9 bases match TRBD1. CDR3 length equals 16 residues. With V trimmed by 0 bases and J by 4 bases, 7 bases remained unmatched. Germline CDR1 MNHNY, CDR2 SVGAGI (reference sequence). CDR3: CASSYSGQGLRYEQYF. The CDR3 DNA is TGTGCCAGCAGTTACTCGGGACAGGGCTTGCGTTACGAGCAGTACTTC.

The rearrangement links TRBV6-1 to TRBJ2-2; D may be TRBD1 (6 bases). This CDR3 is built from 15 residues. V lost 8 bases and J 4 bases, leaving 17 bases between the germline ends. CDR1 is MNHNS and CDR2 is SASEGT in the germline V gene. DNA of the CDR3: TGTGCCAGCGTCCAGGGGCGCGTCCCCACCGGGGAGCTGTTTTTT. Its protein product is CASVQGRVPTGELFF.

The chain carries TRBV6-8 and TRBJ2-1; 8 bases line up with TRBD1. Unmatched junction bases numbered 3, after V lost 7 bases and J lost 4 bases. Germline values: CDR1 MNHGY, CDR2 SAAAGT. The CDR3 runs 13 residues. CDR3 residues: CASNRTGYNEQFF. DNA for the CDR3: TGTGCCAGCAATCGGACAGGGTACAATGAGCAGTTCTTC.

Only one count was recorded for this clonotype. J is TRBJ1-5 and V is TRBV20-1, with TRBD1 identical over 9 bases. V trimming: 5 bases; J trimming: 2 bases; junction bases outside the gene matches: 10. Germline assignment: CDR1 DFQATT and CDR2 SNEGSKA (reference sequence). CDR3 length: 16 amino acids. The CDR3 DNA is TGCAGTGCTCTGGGACAGGGTGACATCGGCAATCAGCCCCAGCATTTT. Translation gives CSALGQGDIGNQPQHF.

The rearrangement uses TRBV6-1 and TRBJ1-2; 8 nucleotides agree with TRBD1. This CDR3 contains 14 residues. Germline V gives CDR1 MNHNS, CDR2 SASEGT. J lost 6 bases, V lost 7 bases, and 10 bases had no gene match. The CDR3 is CASTEAGTGNGYTF. Written as DNA, the CDR3 is TGTGCCAGCACCGAAGCCGGGACAGGCAATGGCTACACCTTC.

The V gene is TRBV4-3, the J gene TRBJ1-2, with 7 bases that match TRBD1. Per germline, CDR1 LGHNA and CDR2 YSLEER. There are 19 residues in the CDR3. V was pared by 3 bases and J by 4 bases, with 20 bases of the junction left unmatched. CDR3 nucleotide sequence: TGCGCCAGCAGCCAGGGGAGACAGGGCGTTGCCCACAGGCGCTATGGCTACACCTTC. Protein: CASSQGRQGVAHRRYGYTF.

This chain joins TRBV5-4 and TRBJ2-3; D is possibly TRBD1 or TRBD2 (6 bases each). Trimming left V 4 bases short and J 0 bases short, with 15 bases between. From germline, CDR1 is SGHNT and CDR2 YYREEE (reference sequence). CDR3 length equals 16 residues. The CDR3 loop is CASSVAGGQSTDTQYF. DNA of the CDR3: TGTGCCAGCAGCGTTGCCGGGGGCCAGAGCACAGATACGCAGTATTTT.

The rearrangement links TRBV29-1 to TRBJ2-5; no reliable D call. The CDR3 covers 11 residues. The V end was cut by 8 bases, the J end by 4 bases, with 11 bases between. Per the germline V gene, CDR1 is SQVTM and CDR2 is ANQGSEA. The CDR3, as DNA: TGCAGCCTCGACGCTGGAGAGACCCAGTACTTC. Protein sequence: CSLDAGETQYF.

For the CDR3, the DNA is TGCAGCGTTGTCGGGGGGCTACGAGAGTACTATGGCTACACCTTC. Translation: CSVVGGLREYYGYTF. V usage is TRBV29-1 and J usage is TRBJ1-2; D perhaps matches TRBD1 (6 bases). The ends were cut back, 4 bases at V and 3 bases at J, with 18 bases in the middle. Germline CDR1 reads SQVTM; CDR2 reads ANQGSEA. This CDR3 is built from 15 residues. The full variable domain, rest sourced from reference TRBV29-1 and TRBJ1-2, is SAVISQKPSRDICQRGTSLTIQCQVDSQVTMMFWYRQQPGQSLTLIATANQGSEATYESGFVIDKFPISRPNLTFSTLTVSNMSPEDSSIYLCSVVGGLREYYGYTFGSGTRLTVV.

This clonotype showed up just a few times. This chain uses TRBV7-4 with TRBJ1-6, with TRBD1 matching over 7 bases. The CDR3 covers 15 residues. Germline CDR1 reads SGHVT; CDR2 reads SQSDAQ. The V segment lost 5 bases and the J segment 8 bases; nucleotides outside the gene matches: 9. The chain's CDR3 is CASSLRGTRDSPLHF. CDR3 bases: TGTGCCAGCAGCCTCAGGGGGACGCGTGATTCACCCCTCCACTTT.

V is TRBV5-4 and J is TRBJ2-5; D is perhaps TRBD2 (5 bases). CDR3 length equals 14 residues. Germline lookup yields CDR1 SGHNT and CDR2 YYREEE (reference sequence). The ends were cut back, 3 bases at V and 5 bases at J, with 14 bases in the middle. CDR3 nucleotide sequence: TGTGCCAGCAGCTCAACTAGGGTGGGGGAGACCCAGTACTTC. Amino acid sequence: CASSSTRVGETQYF.

This clonotype has just one count. The V call is TRBV4-1, the J call TRBJ2-2; 8 nucleotides line up with TRBD2. Germline trimming cut 1 base from V and 7 bases from J; bases unmatched to any gene: 8. This CDR3 region has 16 residues. Germline V gene data show CDR1 as MGHRA and CDR2 as YSYEKL. CDR3 loop: CASSQVGGRLVGELFF. CDR3 sequence (DNA): TGCGCCAGCAGCCAAGTGGGCGGGAGGTTAGTCGGGGAGCTGTTTTTT.